This TCR beta chain was sequenced in a study of T-cell memory formation after mild COVID-19 (dated by TCRdb to the early 2020s). Some background on the complete study: TCR sequence clusters from the two donors were found to be largely donor specific. In a couple of donors, T-cell clones that expanded and contracted after mild COVID-19 were tracked by sequencing TCRalpha and TCRbeta repertoires over time. Two young, previously healthy adult volunteers, one female and one male, were included in the cohort.

Sequencing was carried out with an Illumina NovaSeq 6000. Using 5'RACE with constant-segment primers, TCRalpha and TCRbeta cDNA libraries were constructed, with sample barcodes and unique molecular identifiers added in the process. RNA was extracted from every sample with Trizol reagent. The libraries were amplified in two PCR steps, and the second step added a second sample barcode and Illumina TruSeq adapters. Sequencing of libraries was performed on an Illumina NovaSeq with 2 x 150 bp paired-end reads. For the original study's pipeline: Reads were demultiplexed and collapsed into UMI-guided consensus sequences with migec v1.2.7. Using mixcr v2.1.11, UMI consensuses were aligned to TRA and TRB V and J templates and then assembled into clonotypes. A clonotype was counted as expanded or contracted only if both edgeR and NoisET called the change significant, with noise models trained on biological replicates. edgeR calls used a false discovery rate-adjusted p below 0.01 and a log2 fold-change threshold of 1. As an exploratory analysis of dynamics, PCA with hierarchical clustering was applied to max-normalized trajectories of the 1000 most abundant clonotypes. Separately sequenced CD4+ and CD8+ repertoires were used to assign a CD4 or CD8 phenotype to each responding clone. TCRdb redid the processing of the public reads, applying fastp at Q25 and MiXCR, and retained in-frame beta chains. Each record represents a unique CDR3 protein, reported with the most common genes and DNA among its rows. The V and J calls were not made by the authors but by TCRdb's processing. In this sample the table shows some 100,000 distinct CDR3 sequences, around 10% of which occur a single time. The leading ten clones occupy roughly 40% of the sample.

About this clonotype: The specificity of this receptor is unknown. One base away there is no much larger clone; base qualities are not given.

PBMCs were isolated by Ficoll-Paque density gradient centrifugation. Paper-wide results and their limitations: Some responding clones were found in pre-infection memory, which suggests that pre-existing cross-reactive memory T cells took part in the SARS-CoV-2 response. From day 15 to 85, contracting clones showed balanced CD4/CD8 phenotypes, whereas a second wave of clones that expanded from day 15 to 37 leaned towards CD4+. Contracting CD4+ clones turned up mainly in the CM and EM memory subsets, whereas EMRA was where CD8+ clones were enriched. The study covered only a couple of mild cases, and larger cohorts including severe cases with pre-infection samples were considered necessary. SARS-CoV-2 specificity was not confirmed for the second-wave clones peaking on day 37.

CDR3 length: 13 amino acids, cysteine to phenylalanine. Only the CDR3 DNA stays, 39 bases, in frame from base 1. The germline V gene (reference sequence) supplies CDR1 LNHDA and CDR2 SQIVND. V is reduced by 0 bases and J by 8 bases, leaving a spacing of 10 bases between them. The V gene is TRBV19 and the J gene is TRBJ1-1; the D gene identity is not certain. The source material was PBMCs or a T cell subset sorted from them (not recorded which). This sequence originates from a man between 18 and 29 years old who had mild COVID-19 (a few samples of this study predate the infection). The sample titles of this study are shuffled in the database, so cell type and time point are left out; the donor was told from shared clones. The nucleotide sequence reads as follows: TGTGCCAGTAGTATAGATCTGGGGAACGAAGCTTTCTTT. It codes for CASSIDLGNEAFF.